Below, 22 T cell receptor beta chains from the same sample are listed, as sequenced in a study of T cell repertoires in ileal Crohn's disease. Some clones are missing from TCRdb's copy, which holds only in-frame ones; the method was immunoSEQ multiplex PCR. The data contain approximately 15,000 clones, around two thirds of them singletons. Sequenced: ileal tissue. The origin of the receptors is an adult with Crohn's disease.

The V call is TRBV19, the J call TRBJ2-3, with 10 bases aligning to TRBD1. This CDR3 is built from 15 residues. Germline CDR1 LNHDA, CDR2 SQIVND (reference sequence). V lost 5 bases, J lost 2 bases, and 4 bases stayed unmatched. The CDR3 sequence is CASSSGQGDTDTQYF. Written as DNA, the CDR3 is TGTGCCAGTAGTTCTGGACAGGGGGACACAGATACGCAGTATTTT. Drawing the rest from reference TRBV19 and TRBJ2-3, the complete variable domain is DGGITQSPKYLFRKEGQNVTLSCEQNLNHDAMYWYRQDPGQGLRLIYYSQIVNDFQKGDIAEGYSVSREKKESFPLTVTSAQKNPTAFYLCASSSGQGDTDTQYFGPGTRLTVL.

A word on this clone: At the DNA level, this CDR3 is encoded by other sequences in the same sample as well. The genes are TRBV27 and TRBJ2-7; 11 bases agree with TRBD2. Germline V CDR1 and CDR2: MNHEY, SMNVEV (reference sequence). CDR3 length: 14 residues. V lost 5 bases and J lost 3; bases outside the gene matches: 3. The CDR3 sequence: CASSPGLADYEQYF. CDR3 bases: TGTGCCAGCAGTCCGGGACTAGCGGACTACGAGCAGTACTTC.

The V call is TRBV10-1, the J call TRBJ2-7; 14 bases fit TRBD2. The CDR3 has 18 residues. With 6 bases clipped from V and 3 bases from J, the junction kept 13 bases outside the gene matches. The germline CDR1 and CDR2 sequences are WNHNN and SYGVQD (reference sequence). The CDR3 nucleotides read TGCGCCAGCAGCCCCGCCGGGACTAGCGGGAGAGATAACTACGAGCAGTACTTC. Its translation is CASSPAGTSGRDNYEQYF.

The rearrangement joins TRBV19 to TRBJ2-7; 8 bases fit TRBD1. This CDR3 region has 15 residues. V lost 7 bases, J lost 3 bases, and 11 bases stayed unmatched. CDR1 and CDR2 from the germline V gene are LNHDA and SQIVND (reference sequence). CDR3 bases: TGTGCCAGTACCAGAGCCCAGGGGGCTAGCTACGAGCAGTACTTC. It yields the protein CASTRAQGASYEQYF. Drawing the rest from reference TRBV19 and TRBJ2-7, the complete variable domain is DGGITQSPKYLFRKEGQNVTLSCEQNLNHDAMYWYRQDPGQGLRLIYYSQIVNDFQKGDIAEGYSVSREKKESFPLTVTSAQKNPTAFYLCASTRAQGASYEQYFGPGTRLTVT.

The chain couples TRBV6-4 to TRBJ1-6, with 10 bases identical to TRBD1. Germline V gene sequence: CDR1 MRHNA, CDR2 SNTAGT. Trimming took 0 bases from V and 10 from J; bases not matched to a gene: 0. The CDR3 is 14 residues long. CDR3 nucleotides: TGTGCCAGCAGTGACTCGACAGGGGGCTCACCCCTCCACTTT. Amino acids: CASSDSTGGSPLHF.

The chain joins TRBV5-4 to TRBJ2-7, with TRBD2 matching 11 bases. V lost 4 bases and J lost 0; bases outside the gene matches: 3. Germline V gives CDR1 SGHNT, CDR2 YYREEE (reference sequence). The CDR3 sequence is 15 residues long. CDR3 region: CASSATSGSSYEQYF. DNA for the CDR3: TGTGCCAGCAGCGCCACTAGCGGGAGCTCCTACGAGCAGTACTTC. Variable domain in full (rest from reference TRBV5-4 and TRBJ2-7): ETGVTQSPTHLIKTRGQQVTLRCSSQSGHNTVSWYQQALGQGPQFIFQYYREEENGRGNFPPRFSGLQFPNYSSELNVNALELDDSALYLCASSATSGSSYEQYFGPGTRLTVT.

The rearrangement uses TRBV2 and TRBJ1-5; 7 bases agree with TRBD1. Germline V CDR1 and CDR2: SNHLY, FYNNEI. Trimming at V came to 4 bases and at J to 11 bases, leaving 11 bases not matched to a gene. This CDR3 has 14 residues. In DNA form, the CDR3 reads TGTGCCAGCAGTGGTGGGGACAGCTTAAGTTCCCAGCATTTT. As protein: CASSGGDSLSSQHF.

Turning to this clone: At the DNA level, this CDR3 is encoded by other sequences in the same sample as well. J is TRBJ2-5 and V is TRBV7-2; TRBD2 aligns across 9 bases. The junction had 3 bases not matched to a gene; V was cut back by 5 bases and J by 5 bases. The CDR3 is 13 amino acids. The germline V gene has CDR1 SGHTA and CDR2 FQGNSA. The CDR3, as DNA: TGTGCCAGCAGCCGCGGGGGGGAGGAGACCCAGTACTTC. It is translated as CASSRGGEETQYF.

The rearrangement links TRBV7-9 to TRBJ1-1, with D possibly TRBD1 on 5 matching bases. Germline CDR1 reads SEHNR; CDR2 reads FQNEAQ (reference sequence). V lost 5 bases and J 1 base, leaving 17 bases between the germline ends. The CDR3 spans 16 residues. CDR3 in amino acids: CASSQRTGGRNTEAFF. The CDR3 coding sequence is TGTGCCAGCAGCCAACGCACGGGGGGAAGGAACACTGAAGCTTTCTTT.

The gene calls are TRBV5-6 and TRBJ1-3; D is undetermined. The germline gives CDR1 SGHDT, CDR2 YYEEEE. The CDR3 runs 15 residues. Trimming shortened V by 2 bases and J by 0 bases, and 9 bases separated the two germline ends. The CDR3 region has the DNA TGTGCCAGCAGCTTTCGAGGACTCTCTGGAAACACCATATATTTT. It translates to CASSFRGLSGNTIYF.

Relative to its sample, this clone is medium-sized. The chain carries TRBV6-5 and TRBJ1-2, with D hard to call. V was trimmed by 6 bases and J by 1 base, leaving 9 bases between them. Per the germline V gene, CDR1 is MNHEY and CDR2 is SVGAGI. The CDR3 extends over 13 amino acids. CDR3 sequence: CASSYTVNYGYTF. The CDR3 DNA is TGTGCCAGCAGCTACACAGTTAACTATGGCTACACCTTC.

There are a few counts of this clone. The V call is TRBV7-9, the J call TRBJ2-3; 13 nucleotides line up with TRBD2. This CDR3 is built from 16 residues. CDR1 SEHNR and CDR2 FQNEAQ come from the germline V gene (reference sequence). The junction had 8 bases not matched to a gene; V was cut back by 5 bases and J by 6 bases. CDR3 nucleotide sequence: TGTGCCAGCAGCGGGGGACTAGCGGGACGGATTGATACGCAGTATTTT. It yields the protein CASSGGLAGRIDTQYF.

About this clone: Other DNA sequences in this specimen translate into the identical CDR3. The rearrangement links TRBV11-3 to TRBJ2-7; no clear D. The germline V gene has CDR1 SGHNT and CDR2 YENEEA. The CDR3 length is 12 residues. The V and J ends lost 3 bases and 2 bases respectively, with 5 bases between them. The CDR3 protein is CASSLSTYEQYF. The DNA for the CDR3 is TGTGCCAGCAGCTTGTCTACCTACGAGCAGTACTTC.

V usage is TRBV19 and J usage is TRBJ2-7; TRBD1 aligns across 9 bases. Trimming at V came to 3 bases and at J to 4 bases, leaving 7 bases not matched to a gene. This CDR3 is 15 amino acids long. Per the germline V gene, CDR1 is LNHDA and CDR2 is SQIVND (reference sequence). The CDR3 region has the DNA TGTGCCAGTAGTATGACAGGGGGTGAATTGTACGAGCAGTACTTC. This sequence encodes CASSMTGGELYEQYF.

In this sample, this clone is medium-sized. The CDR3 nucleotides are TGTGCCAGCAGTGACGGGACAGGGGACACCGGGGAGCTGTTTTTT. It codes for CASSDGTGDTGELFF. The V gene is TRBV6-4, the J gene TRBJ2-2; 10 positions agree with TRBD1. CDR3 length: 15 amino acids. Per the germline V gene, CDR1 is MRHNA and CDR2 is SNTAGT. The junction had 0 bases not matched to a gene; V was cut back by 2 bases and J by 3 bases.

There are a few counts of this clone. The CDR3 spells CAINAQGAGNEKLFF. For the CDR3, the DNA is TGTGCCATCAATGCCCAGGGGGCCGGTAATGAAAAACTGTTTTTT. The chain employs TRBV2 and TRBJ1-4, with 8 positions matching TRBD1. This CDR3 region has 15 residues. Germline V lookup: CDR1 SNHLY, CDR2 FYNNEI. Trimming removed 10 bases from V and 4 bases from J; junction bases left unmatched: 11.

This sequence joins TRBV6-4 and TRBJ2-3; 8 bases are a match to TRBD2. CDR3 length equals 16 residues. Germline CDR1 is MRHNA and CDR2 is SNTAGT. Trimming at V came to 0 bases and at J to 4 bases, leaving 6 bases not matched to a gene. CDR3 amino acids: CASSDSETSVADTQYF. Written as DNA, the CDR3 is TGTGCCAGCAGTGACTCAGAGACTAGCGTTGCAGATACGCAGTATTTT.

This chain uses TRBV6-1 with TRBJ2-7; 10 nucleotides match TRBD2. Germline trimming cut 2 bases from V and 1 base from J; bases unmatched to any gene: 8. Germline CDR1 and CDR2: MNHNS and SASEGT. The CDR3 has 17 residues. CDR3 DNA: TGTGCCAGCAGTGAAATGGCTAGCGGGAGTTTTTCCTACGAGCAGTACTTC. Protein product: CASSEMASGSFSYEQYF.

This chain links TRBV10-3 with TRBJ2-4, with a tentative D call TRBD2 (5 bases). V gave up 8 bases and J gave up 0 bases, with 8 bases separating them. Germline V gene lookup returns CDR1 ENHRY and CDR2 SYGVKD. This CDR3 is built from 13 residues. The CDR3 is CAIGREAKNIQYF. CDR3 in DNA: TGTGCCATCGGGAGAGAAGCCAAAAACATTCAGTACTTC.

Written as DNA, the CDR3 is TGTGCCAGTAGTATAGGCACGACTAGCGGGAGCAGGAATGAGCAGTTCTTC. As protein: CASSIGTTSGSRNEQFF. The V gene is TRBV19, the J gene TRBJ2-1, with 12 bases matching TRBD2. Germline CDR1 LNHDA, CDR2 SQIVND (reference sequence). V shed 1 base and J 7 bases; nucleotides not matched to a gene: 8. The CDR3 contains 17 residues.

This chain connects TRBV15 to TRBJ2-7; 13 bases line up with TRBD2. This CDR3 contains 14 residues. CDR1 is LNHNV and CDR2 is YYDKDF in the germline V gene (reference sequence). J gave up 9 bases and V 1 base, and 3 bases lay outside the gene matches. CDR3 residues: CATSRGLAGGGQYF. CDR3 in DNA: TGTGCCACCAGCAGAGGACTAGCGGGGGGTGGGCAGTACTTC.

The chain has TRBV11-1 and TRBJ1-6, with TRBD1 matching 9 bases. V trimming: 2 bases; J trimming: 10 bases; junction bases outside the gene matches: 6. Germline V gene lookup returns CDR1 SGHAT and CDR2 FQDESV (reference sequence). The length of the CDR3 is 15 residues. CDR3 in amino acids: CASSLQGQGRSPLHF. The CDR3 DNA reads TGTGCCAGCAGCTTACAAGGACAGGGGAGGTCACCCCTCCACTTT.